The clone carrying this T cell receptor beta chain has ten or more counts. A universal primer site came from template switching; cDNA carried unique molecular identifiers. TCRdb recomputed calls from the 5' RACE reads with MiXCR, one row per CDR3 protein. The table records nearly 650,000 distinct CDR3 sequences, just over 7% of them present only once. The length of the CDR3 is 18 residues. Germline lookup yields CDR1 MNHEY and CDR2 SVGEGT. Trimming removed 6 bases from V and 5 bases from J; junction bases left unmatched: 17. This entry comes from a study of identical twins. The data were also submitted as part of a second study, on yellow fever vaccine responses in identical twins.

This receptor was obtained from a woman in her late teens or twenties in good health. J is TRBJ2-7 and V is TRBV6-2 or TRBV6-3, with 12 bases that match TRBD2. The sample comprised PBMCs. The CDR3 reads CASRHAKKTSGRLDEQYF. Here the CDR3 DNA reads TGTGCCAGCAGACACGCCAAAAAGACTAGCGGGAGATTGGACGAGCAGTACTTC.